This T cell receptor (beta chain) comes out of a study of blood T cell repertoires in COVID-19. Background on the study: Collection of acute and convalescent COVID-19 samples took place in the United States, Italy and Spain. Sources were T cells, B-cell-depleted T cells, or PBMCs; the material itself was cDNA or gDNA.

CDR1 SNHLY and CDR2 FYNNEI come from the germline V gene. CDR3 length: 15 amino acids. Deletions cut 8 bases from V and 7 bases from J, with 18 bases between. Per the authors' pipeline: Estimated nucleated cell counts came from reference gene primer amplification. Clones were read by immunoSEQ multiplex PCR, and TCRdb kept only the in-frame ones, dropping some. The V and J calls and clone size come from that table; D and trimming were worked out from the DNA. The sample lists about 300,000 clones; approximately 83% were seen once. This TCR derives from a man aged 30-40 years who had recovered from COVID-19. The specimen sequenced was PBMCs or T cells enriched from blood (not recorded which). This chain joins TRBV2 and TRBJ1-6, with D perhaps matching TRBD1 (6 bases). CDR3 sequence: CASAKIGQSNSPLHF. CDR3 bases: TGTGCCAGCGCCAAAATTGGACAGTCCAATTCACCCCTCCACTTT.